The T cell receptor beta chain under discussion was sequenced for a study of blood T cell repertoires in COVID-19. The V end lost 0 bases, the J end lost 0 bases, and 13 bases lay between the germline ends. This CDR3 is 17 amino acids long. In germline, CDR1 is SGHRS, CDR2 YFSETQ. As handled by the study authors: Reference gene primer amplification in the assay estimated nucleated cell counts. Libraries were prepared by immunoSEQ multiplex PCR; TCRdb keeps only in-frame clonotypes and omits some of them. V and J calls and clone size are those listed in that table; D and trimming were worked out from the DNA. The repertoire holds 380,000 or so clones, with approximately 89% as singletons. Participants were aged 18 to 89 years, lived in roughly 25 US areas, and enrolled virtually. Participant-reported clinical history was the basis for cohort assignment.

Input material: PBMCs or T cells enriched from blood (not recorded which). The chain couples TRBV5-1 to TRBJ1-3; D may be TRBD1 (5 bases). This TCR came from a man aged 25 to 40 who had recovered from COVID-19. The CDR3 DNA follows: TGCGCCAGCAGCTTGGGCCGGGGCGGGAGCTCTGGAAACACCATATATTTT. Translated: CASSLGRGGSSGNTIYF.